This TCR beta chain was identified during a study of blood T cell repertoires in COVID-19. Across the study: COVID-19 samples from acute and convalescent phases originated in the United States, Italy and Spain. Nucleic acid was either cDNA or gDNA, and it came from T cells, B-cell-depleted T cells, or PBMCs.

Under the authors' procedure: Estimation of nucleated cell counts relied on the amplification of reference gene primers. Method: immunoSEQ multiplex PCR; TCRdb's copy keeps in-frame clones and lacks some. That table furnishes V, J and clone size, whereas the DNA furnished D and trimming. The data contain about 81,000 clones, approximately 80% of them singletons. This clone has a handful of counts. Germline V gene lookup returns CDR1 SEHNR and CDR2 FQNEAQ (reference sequence). The ends lost 11 bases at V and 0 bases at J; junction bases unmatched: 6. The CDR3 is made up of 15 amino acids. This clonotype originated in a human donor in a cohort sampled during active COVID-19. This chain links TRBV7-9 with TRBJ2-7; 14 bases fit TRBD2. Material: peripheral blood. The CDR3 loop is CAGTSGGTSSYEQYF. In nucleotides, the CDR3 is TGTGCCGGGACTAGCGGGGGAACTAGCTCCTACGAGCAGTACTTC.